One and the same sample provided the 32 T cell receptor beta chains below, sequenced in a study of cytomegalovirus exposure and HLA in healthy donors. The PCR ran on 60 Vbeta and 13 Jbeta primers. Some clones are missing from TCRdb's copy, which holds only in-frame ones; the method was immunoSEQ multiplex PCR. The profile covers some 160,000 clones, with over 70% appearing a single time and around 5.4% taken by the ten largest. Sequencing used PBMCs. These receptors originate from a man aged 35 to 55 in good health and CMV-seronegative.

The rearrangement uses TRBV7-2 and TRBJ1-5; D is ambiguous. This CDR3 contains 13 residues. With 7 bases removed from V and 0 bases from J, the gap between germline ends came to 7 bases. CDR1 is SGHTA, CDR2 FQGNSA, per germline. CDR3 bases: TGTGCCAGCAACTCCTATAGCAATCAGCCCCAGCATTTT. Amino acids: CASNSYSNQPQHF.

The rearrangement uses TRBV19 and TRBJ1-3; D remains ambiguous. CDR1 and CDR2 (germline): LNHDA, SQIVND (reference sequence). The length of the CDR3 is 13 residues. Trimming pared 5 bases from V and 4 bases from J, leaving 9 bases between. The CDR3 region is CASSVGRGNTIYF. In DNA, the CDR3 is TGTGCCAGTAGTGTCGGGAGGGGAAACACCATATATTTT.

The V call is TRBV19, the J call TRBJ1-5, with 8 bases that match TRBD1. CDR3 size: 17 residues. Losses at the gene ends were 7 bases for V and 0 bases for J; bases not matched to a gene: 11. CDR1 is LNHDA, CDR2 SQIVND, per germline (reference sequence). CDR3 in DNA: TGTGCCAGTACATTATACTCGGGACAGGCTAGCAATCAGCCCCAGCATTTT. Amino acid sequence: CASTLYSGQASNQPQHF.

Regarding this clone: Other DNA sequences in this sample translate to the same CDR3. This chain joins TRBV4-3 and TRBJ2-5; a possible D gene is TRBD1 (6 bases). CDR1 is LGHNA and CDR2 is YSLEER in the germline V gene. V lost 1 base and J 4 bases, leaving 19 bases between the germline ends. This CDR3 comprises 17 residues. The CDR3 DNA is TGCGCCAGCAGCCAAGGCCGGACAGTAGTAGGGGGAGAGACCCAGTACTTC. Protein sequence: CASSQGRTVVGGETQYF.

On this clone itself: Its ends do not fully match the called genes, so a read error is possible. The chain couples TRBV7-9 to TRBJ2-7; D gene unclear. The CDR3 consists of 12 residues. Germline CDR1 reads SEHNR; CDR2 reads FQNEAQ (reference sequence). The CDR3 spells CSSSFRQAEQYF. The CDR3 bases are TGTTCCAGCAGCTTCAGGCAGGCAGAGCAGTACTTC.

The chain is built from TRBV7-6 and TRBJ2-2; 7 positions agree with TRBD2. Germline lookup yields CDR1 SGHVS and CDR2 FNYEAQ. This CDR3 is built from 17 residues. V dropped 2 bases and J dropped 2; count of bases not matched to a gene: 8. DNA for the CDR3: TGTGCCAGCAGCTTAAGTACAGCGGGGAGTAACACCGGGGAGCTGTTTTTT. Amino acid sequence: CASSLSTAGSNTGELFF.

This clone turned up a few times. The J gene is TRBJ2-7, the V gene TRBV5-4; 10 bases are a match to TRBD1. Per germline, CDR1 SGHNT and CDR2 YYREEE (reference sequence). The length of the CDR3 is 15 residues. V lost 5 bases to trimming and J lost 4 bases; unmatched junction nucleotides: 9. The CDR3 nucleotides are TGTGCCAGCAGTCGTCTCGGGACAGGGGAGTACGAGCAGTACTTC. The encoded protein is CASSRLGTGEYEQYF.

The J gene is TRBJ2-1, the V gene TRBV29-1; 7 bases match TRBD2. This CDR3 comprises 10 residues. From germline, CDR1 is SQVTM and CDR2 ANQGSEA. With V trimmed by 2 bases and J by 14 bases, 3 bases remained unmatched. The CDR3 loop reads CSVETREEFF. The DNA of the CDR3 is TGCAGCGTTGAAACTCGGGAGGAGTTCTTC.

In regard to this clone: One end of the junction varies from germline; a read error may be responsible. The chain has TRBV10-3 and TRBJ1-2, with TRBD1 as a possible D gene (5 bases). The CDR3 runs 14 residues. Germline V CDR1 and CDR2: ENHRY, SYGVKD. Here the CDR3 DNA reads TGTGCCATGAGTGCAGAGGGAGGGGCCTATGGCTACACCTTC. Amino acid sequence: CAMSAEGGAYGYTF.

This sequence joins TRBV7-3 and TRBJ2-1, with D hard to call. This CDR3 contains 15 residues. The V end lost 2 bases, the J end lost 4 bases, and 12 bases lay between the germline ends. Germline V lookup: CDR1 SGHTA, CDR2 FQGTGA. CDR3 nucleotide sequence: TGTGCCAGCAGCTTAGAGCCCCGAGATTACAATGAGCAGTTCTTC. It codes for CASSLEPRDYNEQFF.

This sequence joins TRBV2 and TRBJ2-2, with 8 bases that match TRBD2. This CDR3 is 15 amino acids long. J lost 1 base, V lost 7 bases, and 5 bases had no gene match. Germline loops: CDR1 SNHLY, CDR2 FYNNEI. CDR3 in DNA: TGTGCCAGCAAGAAAACTAGCGGGAACACCGGGGAGCTGTTTTTT. Amino acids: CASKKTSGNTGELFF. Together with reference TRBV2 and TRBJ2-2, the CDR3 gives the full variable domain: EPEVTQTPSHQVTQMGQEVILRCVPISNHLYFYWYRQILGQKVEFLVSFYNNEISEKSEIFDDQFSVERPDGSNFTLKIRSTKLEDSAMYFCASKKTSGNTGELFFGEGSRLTVL.

The chain is built from TRBV5-4 and TRBJ1-1, with TRBD1 identical over 7 bases. Germline V gives CDR1 SGHNT, CDR2 YYREEE (reference sequence). The CDR3 is 14 amino acids. J was trimmed by 10 bases and V by 0 bases; bases with no gene match: 9. The CDR3 loop is CASSLELGRQGAFF. The CDR3 DNA reads as TGTGCCAGCAGCTTGGAGTTGGGCCGACAGGGAGCTTTCTTT.

V and J are TRBV11-3 and TRBJ1-2, with D possibly being TRBD1 (6 bases). Per germline, CDR1 SGHNT and CDR2 YENEEA. Trimming took 5 bases from V and 6 from J, leaving 19 bases between them. This CDR3 contains 15 residues. CDR3 in DNA: TGTGCCAGCAGCCCGACAGGAAGCAAAAAGCATGGCTACACCTTC. This translates into CASSPTGSKKHGYTF.

As DNA, the CDR3 is TGTGCCAGCAGCCCCCGCGAGGCCTCCTACAATGAGCAGTTCTTC. Translation gives CASSPREASYNEQFF. The V gene is TRBV11-3, the J gene TRBJ2-1, with no clear D. The CDR3 runs to 15 residues. The germline V and J ends were trimmed by 5 bases and 0 bases, with 11 bases remaining between them. Germline V lookup: CDR1 SGHNT, CDR2 YENEEA. The full variable domain, with the rest looked up from reference TRBV11-3 and TRBJ2-1, is EAGVVQSPRYKIIEKKQPVAFWCNPISGHNTLYWYLQNLGQGPELLIRYENEEAVDDSQLPKDRFSAERLKGVDSTLKIQPAELGDSAVYLCASSPREASYNEQFFGPGTRLTVL.

The sample holds one count of this clone. The chain combines TRBV10-3 with TRBJ2-7; 10 bases map to TRBD2. The V and J ends lost 8 bases and 4 bases, in that order; junction bases with no gene match: 5. The germline V gene encodes CDR1 ENHRY and CDR2 SYGVKD. The length of the CDR3 is 13 residues. The DNA of the CDR3 is TGTGCCATCGGAAGGACTAGCGGATACGAGCAGTACTTC. Amino acid sequence: CAIGRTSGYEQYF.

The chain has TRBV7-9 and TRBJ2-5; no definite D call. The end of the DNA aligns better with TRBJ2-7, so the J call may be wrong. CDR3 length: 14 amino acids. Germline assignment: CDR1 SEHNR and CDR2 FQNEAQ (reference sequence). CDR3 DNA: TGTGCCAGCAGCTCTTTCATATCCCCCTACGAGCAGTACTTC. As protein: CASSSFISPYEQYF.

This clone was recorded once. This rearrangement joins TRBV19 to TRBJ2-7, with 8 positions matching TRBD2. V lost 3 bases and J lost 0; bases outside the gene matches: 4. This CDR3 contains 15 residues. Looked up from germline, CDR1 is LNHDA and CDR2 is SQIVND (reference sequence). The CDR3 nucleotides read TGTGCCAGTAGTATGTCGACTAGCGCCTCCTACGAGCAGTACTTC. This sequence encodes CASSMSTSASYEQYF.

This chain connects TRBV7-9 to TRBJ2-2, with D possibly TRBD2 on 6 matching bases. The CDR3 covers 14 residues. Germline CDR1 is SEHNR and CDR2 is FQNEAQ (reference sequence). Trimming took 5 bases from V and 3 from J, leaving 10 bases between them. The CDR3 DNA sequence: TGTGCCAGCAGCCCCGGGACTCACACCGGGGAGCTGTTTTTT. Protein sequence: CASSPGTHTGELFF.

The rearrangement joins TRBV4-3 to TRBJ2-1; 9 bases map to TRBD1. The J segment lost 1 base and the V segment lost 2 bases, leaving 15 bases of the junction unmatched. This CDR3 contains 20 residues. Per the germline V gene, CDR1 is LGHNA and CDR2 is YSLEER. The CDR3 nucleotides read TGCGCCAGCAGCCAACTCGGACAGGGGATAGTAGGCGGGTCCTACAATGAGCAGTTCTTC. Translated, it gives CASSQLGQGIVGGSYNEQFF.

This chain links TRBV19 with TRBJ2-1, with D perhaps matching TRBD2 (5 bases). The CDR3 loop spans 15 amino acids. Germline CDR1 reads LNHDA; CDR2 reads SQIVND (reference sequence). V gave up 2 bases and J gave up 7 bases, with 15 bases separating them. The CDR3 protein is CASSISGSLRNEQFF. The CDR3 DNA reads as TGTGCCAGTAGTATATCGGGGTCACTGAGGAATGAGCAGTTCTTC.

The V call is TRBV10-3, the J call TRBJ2-1; 10 nucleotides line up with TRBD2. The CDR3 runs 14 residues. Germline CDR1 is ENHRY and CDR2 is SYGVKD. With V trimmed by 4 bases and J by 8 bases, 5 bases remained unmatched. CDR3 protein: CAISGQREGHEQFF. The CDR3 DNA reads as TGTGCCATCAGTGGGCAGCGGGAGGGCCATGAGCAGTTCTTC.

The chain uses TRBV5-1 and TRBJ2-2; 11 nucleotides line up with TRBD2. The germline V gene has CDR1 SGHRS and CDR2 YFSETQ. V lost 4 bases to trimming and J lost 5 bases; unmatched junction nucleotides: 7. The CDR3 is 16 amino acids. CDR3 amino acids: CASSRTSGGRTGELFF. CDR3 DNA sequence: TGCGCCAGCAGCCGAACTAGCGGGGGACGGACCGGGGAGCTGTTTTTT.

This sequence joins TRBV7-8 and TRBJ1-5; a weak D match, TRBD1 (5 bases). V was trimmed by 5 bases and J by 2 bases, leaving 16 bases between them. Germline values: CDR1 SGHVS, CDR2 FQNEAQ. There are 16 residues in the CDR3. CDR3 amino acids: CASSPDQGLGNQPQHF. The DNA of the CDR3 is TGTGCCAGCAGCCCCGACCAGGGCCTGGGCAATCAGCCCCAGCATTTT.

This rearrangement joins TRBV7-9 to TRBJ2-7; 8 positions match TRBD2. The CDR3 length is 17 residues. The germline gives CDR1 SEHNR, CDR2 FQNEAQ (reference sequence). V dropped 5 bases and J dropped 3; count of bases not matched to a gene: 15. The CDR3 region has the DNA TGTGCCAGCAGCCCTGCGGGGGGCGCAACCTCGTACTACGAGCAGTACTTC. This sequence encodes CASSPAGGATSYYEQYF.

The chain joins TRBV7-2 to TRBJ2-7, with a possible D match to TRBD2 (5 bases). The CDR3 is made up of 14 amino acids. CDR1 and CDR2 (germline): SGHTA, FQGNSA. Trimming removed 2 bases from V and 2 bases from J, with 10 bases in between. Here the CDR3 DNA reads TGTGCCAGCAGCTTACCTAGCATGACCTACGAGCAGTACTTC. This gives the protein CASSLPSMTYEQYF.

V is TRBV10-3 and J is TRBJ2-7; TRBD1 aligns across 7 bases. Germline-derived CDR1 and CDR2 are ENHRY and SYGVKD. After removal of 8 bases from V and 0 bases from J, the junction contained 4 bases not matched to a gene. This CDR3 has 13 residues. CDR3 protein: CAIAGGTSYEQYF. In DNA form, the CDR3 reads TGTGCCATCGCAGGGGGAACCTCCTACGAGCAGTACTTC.

This chain connects TRBV6-1 to TRBJ1-2; D call uncertain. Germline V gene sequence: CDR1 MNHNS, CDR2 SASEGT. V lost 1 base to trimming and J lost 5 bases, with 8 bases between them. The CDR3 is made up of 13 amino acids. This CDR3 reads CASSEGRFYGYTF. Here the CDR3 DNA reads TGTGCCAGCAGTGAAGGCAGATTTTATGGCTACACCTTC.

Turning to this clone: A read error may account for a junction end that differs from germline. The J gene is TRBJ1-2, the V gene TRBV29-1, with TRBD1 identical over 10 bases. CDR1 and CDR2 from the germline V gene are SQVTM and ANQGSEA. The CDR3 contains 14 residues. The CDR3, as DNA: TGCAACGTTTACGACAGGGGGCTGGACTATGGCTACACCTTC. It specifies CNVYDRGLDYGYTF.

The chain couples TRBV7-7 to TRBJ2-3, with no clear D. CDR1 is SSHAT, CDR2 FNYEAQ, per germline (reference sequence). CDR3 length equals 16 residues. V lost 1 base, J lost 0 bases, and 11 bases lay in between. The CDR3 sequence: CASSLGLQPSTDTQYF. For the CDR3, the DNA is TGTGCCAGCAGCTTAGGACTGCAACCCAGCACAGATACGCAGTATTTT.

This clone was detected once. The gene calls are TRBV9 and TRBJ2-3, with 7 bases aligning to TRBD2. Germline CDR1 is SGDLS and CDR2 is YYNGEE. The CDR3 is made up of 18 amino acids. The ends lost 2 bases at V and 2 bases at J; junction bases unmatched: 14. Written as DNA, the CDR3 is TGTGCCAGCAGCGTCAAGGAAGGGCAGGGAGGGTCCACAGATACGCAGTATTTT. Its translation: CASSVKEGQGGSTDTQYF.

In this sample, this clone turned up a few times. The chain recombines TRBV28 with TRBJ1-2; 12 bases are shared with TRBD1. The CDR3 spans 17 residues. CDR1 is MDHEN and CDR2 is SYDVKM in the germline V gene. Trimming at V came to 1 base and at J to 4 bases, leaving 7 bases not matched to a gene. In nucleotides, the CDR3 is TGTGCCAGCAGTTTATCCGGGACAGGGGGCGCAGCCTATGGCTACACCTTC. Amino acids: CASSLSGTGGAAYGYTF.

This clone showed up just a few times. This rearrangement joins TRBV5-1 to TRBJ1-6, with 7 bases aligning to TRBD1. V gave up 2 bases and J gave up 0 bases; unmatched junction bases: 2. The CDR3 is made up of 16 amino acids. Germline-derived CDR1 and CDR2 are SGHRS and YFSETQ. The CDR3 here is CASSLQGLSYNSPLHF. DNA for the CDR3: TGCGCCAGCAGCTTACAGGGGCTCTCCTATAATTCACCCCTCCACTTT.